The following is a T cell receptor (beta chain) sequence with its context. The antigen remains undetermined. One junction end disagrees with the germline gene, perhaps due to a read error. The data derive from a study of OX40 agonist ivuxolimab in advanced cancers. Produced via immunoSEQ multiplex PCR; TCRdb's table is partial and in-frame only. The sample comprises tens of thousands of clones, 88% of which are singletons, and around 0.96% rests with the top ten. CDR3 length: 11 residues. Germline V gene sequence: CDR1 MNHNY, CDR2 SVGAGI (reference sequence). The study's findings and limits: Those patients achieving a partial response at 0.1-3.0 mg/kg showed among the lowest clonal expansion.

The chain joins TRBV6-6 to TRBJ2-1; TRBD1 might be the D (5 bases). The starting material was CD4+ or CD8+ T cells sorted from blood, obtained in a trial of the OX40 agonist ivuxolimab. The source of this sequence is an adult with an advanced solid tumor such as melanoma, head and neck, liver or kidney cancer. The CDR3 bases are TGTGTCAGCAGTTCTGTACAGGTGACGTTCTTC. Residues: CVSSSVQVTFF.